This T cell receptor (beta chain) was profiled in a study of beta chain features in type 1 diabetes. Study-level findings and limits: PCR might pick shorter templates more often, in the same way for patients and controls. Sequencing the cDNA could make cells with high TCR expression show up more than they should. Type 1 diabetes patients showed a moderate but significant shortening of TCRB CDR3s in all four CD4+ subsets. A potential influence of HLA type upon TCRB rearrangement remained unresolved herein.

The V segment lost 3 bases and the J segment 0 bases; nucleotides outside the gene matches: 2. Germline V gene sequence: CDR1 SQVTM, CDR2 ANQGSEA. The CDR3 has 14 amino acids. Of the isolated RNA, all was reverse transcribed, and so the sequenced material was expressed TCRB transcripts. This table comes from immunoSEQ multiplex PCR, and its TCRdb copy is limited to in-frame clones, with some not included. The sample includes about 340,000 clones, 8% of them seen just once. This clone has more than one count but fewer than ten. Its cognate antigen is unknown. Sequenced material: central memory CD4+ T cells from blood. J is TRBJ1-3 and V is TRBV29-1, with 7 positions matching TRBD1. The TCR originated in a woman younger than 30 in good health. CDR3 amino acids: CSVDDRASGNTIYF. Written as DNA, the CDR3 is TGCAGCGTTGACGACAGGGCCTCTGGAAACACCATATATTTT.